The 28 T cell receptor beta chains below come from one sample, sequenced in a study of T cell clones after liver transplantation. Some clones are missing from TCRdb's copy, which holds only in-frame ones; the method was immunoSEQ multiplex PCR. The sample records 25,000 to 35,000 clones, about 95% being singletons. The starting material was CD8+ T cells from blood, obtained 12 months after liver transplant. Source of these receptors: a human patient who received a liver transplant. The T cells may come from the graft donor.

The genes are TRBV7-9 and TRBJ1-5, with unresolved D. CDR1 and CDR2 from the germline V gene are SEHNR and FQNEAQ (reference sequence). The CDR3 has 14 residues. V dropped 1 base and J dropped 5 bases, with 9 bases sitting between them. The CDR3 loop reads CASSLEFVDQPQHF. Written as DNA, the CDR3 is TGTGCCAGCAGCTTAGAATTTGTTGATCAGCCCCAGCATTTT.

CDR3 region: CASRRGFYEQYF. In DNA form, the CDR3 reads TGTGCCAGCCGCAGGGGATTTTACGAGCAGTACTTC. V gene TRBV27 combines with J gene TRBJ2-7, with TRBD1 as a possible D gene (6 bases). CDR1 MNHEY and CDR2 SMNVEV come from the germline V gene (reference sequence). V was shortened by 8 bases and J by 4 bases, with 12 bases between the two germline ends. There are 12 residues in the CDR3.

The rearrangement links TRBV7-2 to TRBJ2-1; D call uncertain. Trimming left V 1 base short and J 2 bases short, with 9 bases between. The CDR3 has 15 residues. The germline V gene encodes CDR1 SGHTA and CDR2 FQGNSA. The CDR3 protein is CASSLVAVPYNEQFF. The DNA for the CDR3 is TGTGCCAGCAGCTTAGTGGCAGTACCCTACAATGAGCAGTTCTTC. Supplemented by reference TRBV7-2 and TRBJ2-1, the full variable domain reads GAGVSQSPSNKVTEKGKDVELRCDPISGHTALYWYRQSLGQGLEFLIYFQGNSAPDKSGLPSDRFSAERTGGSVSTLTIQRTQQEDSAVYLCASSLVAVPYNEQFFGPGTRLTVL.

This chain uses TRBV7-8 with TRBJ2-7; D unclear. CDR3 length equals 13 residues. CDR1 is SGHVS, CDR2 FQNEAQ, per germline. Trimming left V 0 bases short and J 4 bases short, with 7 bases between. CDR3: CASSLAGDYEQYF. The CDR3 DNA sequence: TGTGCCAGCAGCTTAGCTGGTGATTACGAGCAGTACTTC.

The CDR3 region has the DNA TGTGCCAGTAGTATAAGGCCCAGCGGGAGGGTTTACAATGAGCAGTTCTTC. Translated, it gives CASSIRPSGRVYNEQFF. The chain joins TRBV19 to TRBJ2-1; 10 bases map to TRBD2. V lost 2 bases, J lost 4 bases, and 8 bases stayed unmatched. The CDR3 runs to 17 residues. Per germline, CDR1 LNHDA and CDR2 SQIVND (reference sequence).

This clone was detected once. This sequence joins TRBV30 and TRBJ1-1, with TRBD1 as a possible D gene (5 bases). The germline V gene encodes CDR1 GTSNPN and CDR2 SVGIG (reference sequence). Trimming cost V 5 bases and J 7 bases, with 11 bases left between them. This CDR3 spans 11 amino acids. Here the CDR3 reads CAWSEGYEAFF. The CDR3, as DNA: TGTGCCTGGTCTGAGGGGTATGAAGCTTTCTTT.

This chain connects TRBV9 to TRBJ1-1, with 11 bases that match TRBD1. The CDR3 is made up of 15 amino acids. V trimming: 3 bases; J trimming: 4 bases; junction bases outside the gene matches: 5. From germline, CDR1 is SGDLS and CDR2 YYNGEE. In DNA, the CDR3 is TGTGCCAGCAGCGGAGGACAGGGGGCGGCCACTGAAGCTTTCTTT. Protein: CASSGGQGAATEAFF.

This rearrangement joins TRBV5-4 to TRBJ2-7, with 10 bases identical to TRBD2. V gave up 4 bases and J gave up 1 base; unmatched junction bases: 5. Per the germline V gene, CDR1 is SGHNT and CDR2 is YYREEE (reference sequence). The CDR3 has 15 residues. The CDR3 nucleotides are TGTGCCAGCAGCGGAACTAGCGGGGCTTCCTACGAGCAGTACTTC. Encoded protein: CASSGTSGASYEQYF.

The V and J genes are TRBV6-1 and TRBJ2-2; 10 positions match TRBD1. Germline CDR1 and CDR2: MNHNS and SASEGT. The CDR3 runs to 17 residues. J lost 5 bases, V lost 4 bases, and 10 bases had no gene match. This CDR3 is CASSGGQGIRSTGELFF. CDR3 coding DNA: TGTGCCAGCAGTGGGGGACAGGGGATTCGAAGTACCGGGGAGCTGTTTTTT.

The CDR3 DNA reads as TGTGCCAGCAGCTTAATGGGGGCTAGAGGCACAGATACGCAGTATTTT. It is translated as CASSLMGARGTDTQYF. This chain joins TRBV7-3 and TRBJ2-3, with D perhaps TRBD1 (6 bases). This CDR3 contains 16 residues. Germline CDR1 is SGHTA and CDR2 is FQGTGA. V dropped 1 base and J dropped 1 base, with 12 bases sitting between them.

The chain has TRBV27 and TRBJ2-5, with D perhaps TRBD1 or TRBD2 (5 bases each). Trimming took off 3 bases at V and 6 bases at J, with 11 bases between the two ends. The length of the CDR3 is 13 residues. Germline V gives CDR1 MNHEY, CDR2 SMNVEV (reference sequence). This CDR3 reads CASSFGTLKTQYF. The CDR3, as DNA: TGTGCCAGCAGTTTTGGGACCCTAAAGACCCAGTACTTC.

The chain employs TRBV19 and TRBJ2-7; D possibly uses TRBD1 or TRBD2 (5 bases each). Trimming stripped 4 bases from V and 6 bases from J, with 19 bases between. There are 15 residues in the CDR3. Germline CDR1 reads LNHDA; CDR2 reads SQIVND (reference sequence). The CDR3 nucleotides are TGTGCCAGTAGTACCTCCGTGGGACGGAAGGGCGAGCAGTACTTC. Protein product: CASSTSVGRKGEQYF.

The CDR3 region has the DNA TGCGCCAGCAGTGGGGACGGCGGGGGACAGATTAGCAATCAGCCCCAGCATTTT. It yields the protein CASSGDGGGQISNQPQHF. The chain combines TRBV10-2 with TRBJ1-5; 7 bases match TRBD1. The CDR3 totals 18 residues. From germline, CDR1 is WSHSY and CDR2 SAAADI. Trimming at V came to 4 bases and at J to 0 bases, leaving 12 bases not matched to a gene.

V gene TRBV2 combines with J gene TRBJ1-2, with a tentative D call TRBD1 (5 bases). From germline, CDR1 is SNHLY and CDR2 FYNNEI. Deletions cut 0 bases from V and 6 bases from J, with 14 bases between. CDR3 length: 15 residues. The CDR3 loop is CASSEAKGTRDGYTF. The CDR3 DNA follows: TGTGCCAGCAGTGAAGCAAAAGGGACGCGAGATGGCTACACCTTC.

The V call is TRBV9, the J call TRBJ2-1; D gene uncertain. The CDR3 contains 14 residues. V gave up 1 base and J gave up 5 bases, with 10 bases separating them. In germline, CDR1 is SGDLS, CDR2 YYNGEE. CDR3 coding DNA: TGTGCCAGCAGCGTAAACTCTGGGGACAATGAGCAGTTCTTC. Translated: CASSVNSGDNEQFF.

The chain has TRBV14 and TRBJ2-1; 9 bases are shared with TRBD2. V was pared by 6 bases and J by 2 bases, with 5 bases of the junction left unmatched. The CDR3 contains 15 residues. Germline V gene data show CDR1 as SGHDN and CDR2 as FVKESK. The CDR3 region has the DNA TGTGCCAGCAGGTGGAGCGGGAGGCCCTACAATGAGCAGTTCTTC. Encoded protein: CASRWSGRPYNEQFF. The full variable domain, completed using reference TRBV14 and TRBJ2-1, is EAGVTQFPSHSVIEKGQTVTLRCDPISGHDNLYWYRRVMGKEIKFLLHFVKESKQDESGMPNNRFLAERTGGTYSTLKVQPAELEDSGVYFCASRWSGRPYNEQFFGPGTRLTVL.

The rearrangement joins TRBV2 to TRBJ2-1; 13 bases agree with TRBD2. The germline V gene has CDR1 SNHLY and CDR2 FYNNEI. The junction had 3 bases not matched to a gene; V was cut back by 4 bases and J by 3 bases. This CDR3 comprises 16 residues. The CDR3 protein is CASSVWTSGSYNEQFF. The CDR3, as DNA: TGTGCCAGCAGTGTATGGACTAGCGGGAGCTACAATGAGCAGTTCTTC.

The V gene is TRBV7-8, the J gene TRBJ2-7; D may be TRBD1 (6 bases). V was clipped by 1 base and J by 4 bases, with 17 bases between them. The CDR3 extends over 16 amino acids. Germline V CDR1 and CDR2: SGHVS, FQNEAQ. CDR3 loop: CASSLEAGAVRYEQYF. CDR3 sequence (DNA): TGTGCCAGCAGCTTAGAGGCAGGGGCGGTCCGGTACGAGCAGTACTTC.

This chain connects TRBV6-5 to TRBJ2-1; possible D gene TRBD1, 6 bases. Trimming stripped 11 bases from V and 3 bases from J, with 14 bases between. The CDR3 is made up of 13 amino acids. CDR1 and CDR2 (germline): MNHEY, SVGAGI. The CDR3: CACSTGIYNEQFF. The CDR3 region has the DNA TGTGCCTGCTCGACAGGAATCTACAATGAGCAGTTCTTC.

The V call is TRBV19, the J call TRBJ1-5; maybe TRBD1 (5 bases). With 7 bases removed from V and 2 bases from J, the gap between germline ends came to 15 bases. Germline V gene data show CDR1 as LNHDA and CDR2 as SQIVND (reference sequence). CDR3 length: 15 residues. The CDR3 here is CASTSPGGGNQPQHF. The CDR3 DNA reads TGTGCCAGTACCTCCCCCGGGGGTGGCAATCAGCCCCAGCATTTT.

The chain joins TRBV10-3 to TRBJ2-3, with TRBD2 as a possible D gene (6 bases). V was pared by 6 bases and J by 1 base, with 11 bases between. The CDR3 runs to 14 residues. From germline, CDR1 is ENHRY and CDR2 SYGVKD. The chain's CDR3 is CAISRGGGTDTQYF. DNA for the CDR3: TGTGCCATCAGCCGCGGCGGGGGCACAGATACGCAGTATTTT.

This chain connects TRBV9 to TRBJ2-5; TRBD2 aligns across 8 bases. Germline CDR1 is SGDLS and CDR2 is YYNGEE. V dropped 4 bases and J dropped 0; count of bases not matched to a gene: 5. The CDR3 covers 15 residues. In nucleotides, the CDR3 is TGTGCCAGCAGCATTAGCGGGGCGTACCAAGAGACCCAGTACTTC. Amino acids: CASSISGAYQETQYF.

The J gene is TRBJ2-5, the V gene TRBV6-5, with D possibly being TRBD1 or TRBD2 (5 bases each). The J call may be incorrect, as the DNA end agrees better with TRBJ2-7. The CDR3 has 12 amino acids. Germline CDR1 and CDR2: MNHEY and SVGAGI. The CDR3 reads CASSHEGNEQYF. The CDR3 coding sequence is TGTGCCAGCAGCCACGAGGGGAACGAGCAGTACTTC.

This chain uses TRBV2 with TRBJ2-1, with TRBD1 matching 8 bases. The CDR3 totals 12 residues. V trimming: 8 bases; J trimming: 7 bases; junction bases outside the gene matches: 4. The germline gives CDR1 SNHLY, CDR2 FYNNEI. The CDR3, as DNA: TGTGCCAGCCAGGGGGCGGTGAATGAGCAGTTCTTC. Its protein is CASQGAVNEQFF.

This clone was seen just once. The V and J genes are TRBV9 and TRBJ1-1; D possibly corresponds to TRBD1 (5 bases). The CDR3 has 17 amino acids. Trimming stripped 4 bases from V and 4 bases from J, with 23 bases between. Germline V gene data show CDR1 as SGDLS and CDR2 as YYNGEE. CDR3 loop: CASSSPSGGKWSTEAFF. Written as DNA, the CDR3 is TGTGCCAGCAGCTCACCCTCCGGGGGAAAGTGGAGCACTGAAGCTTTCTTT.

J is TRBJ1-2 and V is TRBV27, with D unclear. Trimming pared 5 bases from V and 0 bases from J, leaving 10 bases between. The CDR3 covers 14 residues. Germline values: CDR1 MNHEY, CDR2 SMNVEV (reference sequence). In DNA, the CDR3 is TGTGCCAGCAGTCCCCTGGGAACTAACTATGGCTACACCTTC. Amino acid sequence: CASSPLGTNYGYTF.

This sequence joins TRBV5-1 and TRBJ2-7; TRBD2 is a possible D gene (6 bases). V gave up 0 bases and J gave up 3 bases, with 10 bases separating them. Germline CDR1 and CDR2: SGHRS and YFSETQ. This CDR3 is 14 amino acids long. The CDR3 coding sequence is TGCGCCAGCAGCTTGGCCCTCGGGGGCTACGAGCAGTACTTC. Amino acids: CASSLALGGYEQYF. Drawing the rest from reference TRBV5-1 and TRBJ2-7, the complete variable domain is KAGVTQTPRYLIKTRGQQVTLSCSPISGHRSVSWYQQTPGQGLQFLFEYFSETQRNKGNFPGRFSGRQFSNSRSEMNVSTLELGDSALYLCASSLALGGYEQYFGPGTRLTVT.

V is TRBV19 and J is TRBJ1-1; 7 positions agree with TRBD1. V trimming: 7 bases; J trimming: 0 bases; junction bases outside the gene matches: 11. This CDR3 spans 16 amino acids. Germline V gene sequence: CDR1 LNHDA, CDR2 SQIVND (reference sequence). CDR3 residues: CASIPNGQAMNTEAFF. DNA of the CDR3: TGTGCCAGTATCCCGAACGGACAGGCAATGAACACTGAAGCTTTCTTT.